Below are 9 T cell receptor beta chains sequenced from a single sample in a study of T cells in Graves' hyperthyroidism and ophthalmopathy. Amplified TCR beta CDR3 regions came from RNA transcripts. The HTBI set primed first-round TCR CDR3 RT-PCR. One entry per CDR3 protein, called by TCRdb with MiXCR from the multiplex PCR reads. The sample lists fewer than 500,000 distinct CDR3 sequences; approximately 14% were seen once. Input material: blood. Receptors originate from a woman aged 25 to 39 with Graves' ophthalmopathy.

This chain links TRBV20-1 with TRBJ1-2; D gene uncertain. CDR1 DFQATT and CDR2 SNEGSKA come from the germline V gene (reference sequence). Trimming stripped 3 bases from V and 7 bases from J, with 9 bases between. CDR3 length equals 11 residues. This CDR3 is CSARGQGGYTF. The CDR3 DNA reads TGCAGTGCTAGGGGTCAAGGTGGCTACACCTTC.

The chain employs TRBV13 and TRBJ2-7; 9 bases are a match to TRBD1. V dropped 6 bases and J dropped 4; count of bases not matched to a gene: 13. Germline-derived CDR1 and CDR2 are PRHDT and FYEKMQ (reference sequence). The CDR3 consists of 16 residues. CDR3 amino acids: CASRRAGTGKIYEQYF. Written as DNA, the CDR3 is TGTGCCAGCAGGAGGGCGGGGACAGGGAAGATTTACGAGCAGTACTTC.

This clonotype came up many times. This sequence joins TRBV28 and TRBJ1-5; 7 bases line up with TRBD1. The CDR3 totals 15 residues. V gave up 5 bases and J gave up 2 bases; unmatched junction bases: 6. Germline V lookup: CDR1 MDHEN, CDR2 SYDVKM. The CDR3: CASSPSDRGNQPQHF. The CDR3 bases are TGTGCCAGCAGTCCGTCCGACAGGGGCAATCAGCCCCAGCATTTT.

This clonotype appeared a few times. The V and J genes are TRBV6-5 and TRBJ1-1, with 7 bases identical to TRBD1. V lost 4 bases, J lost 0 bases, and 8 bases stayed unmatched. The length of the CDR3 is 16 residues. Looked up from germline, CDR1 is MNHEY and CDR2 is SVGAGI. CDR3: CASSSRDRQMNTEAFF. In DNA, the CDR3 is TGTGCCAGCAGTTCGAGGGACAGACAGATGAACACTGAAGCTTTCTTT.

There are a few counts of this clonotype. A read error may explain this, as a much larger clone is one base away. This sequence joins TRBV5-4 and TRBJ2-7, with 7 positions matching TRBD2. The V gene's germline CDR1 is SGHNT and CDR2 YYREEE (reference sequence). CDR3 size: 13 residues. With 6 bases clipped from V and 2 bases from J, the junction kept 5 bases outside the gene matches. In nucleotides, the CDR3 is TGTGCCAGCAACAACGCGGGGGCCTACGAGCAGTACTTC. Translated: CASNNAGAYEQYF. Filled out from reference TRBV5-4 and TRBJ2-7, the complete variable domain reads ETGVTQSPTHLIKTRGQQVTLRCSSQSGHNTVSWYQQALGQGPQFIFQYYREEENGRGNFPPRFSGLQFPNYSSELNVNALELDDSALYLCASNNAGAYEQYFGPGTRLTVT.

Comments on this clonotype: Likely a read error: the CDR3 ends without its conserved phenylalanine or tryptophan. The gene calls are TRBV6-1 and TRBJ1-3; D uncertain. CDR1 and CDR2 (germline): MNHNS, SASEGT. This CDR3 spans 16 amino acids. Between the trimmed V and J ends, which lost 7 bases and 0 bases, there was a span of 16 bases. The CDR3 here is CASTLTSWGSGNTIYL. The CDR3 coding sequence is TGTGCCAGCACTCTAACATCGTGGGGCTCTGGAAACACCATATATCTT.

At least ten counts were recorded for this clonotype. V gene TRBV27 combines with J gene TRBJ1-2; D is undetermined. V was pared by 2 bases and J by 0 bases, with 4 bases between. Germline-derived CDR1 and CDR2 are MNHEY and SMNVEV (reference sequence). This CDR3 is built from 13 residues. The CDR3 DNA sequence: TGTGCCAGCAGTTTAGATCCTAACTATGGCTACACCTTC. Its translation: CASSLDPNYGYTF.

Many counts were recorded for this clonotype. The J gene is TRBJ1-2, the V gene TRBV28; D is unclear. Between the trimmed V and J ends, which lost 9 bases and 5 bases, there was a span of 10 bases. The CDR3 spans 11 residues. Germline V gene sequence: CDR1 MDHEN, CDR2 SYDVKM. CDR3 DNA sequence: TGTGCCAGTGGACCGTTTTATGGCTACACCTTC. Amino acid sequence: CASGPFYGYTF.

This clonotype was observed at least ten times. The chain has TRBV30 and TRBJ1-1; D is uncertain. CDR1 and CDR2 (germline): GTSNPN, SVGIG (reference sequence). The germline V and J ends were trimmed by 3 bases and 8 bases, with 13 bases remaining between them. The CDR3 has 12 amino acids. CDR3 coding DNA: TGTGCCTGGAGGATCCACCTGGGGGAAGCTTTCTTT. This gives the protein CAWRIHLGEAFF. Full variable domain (remainder filled in from reference TRBV30 and TRBJ1-1): SQTIHQWPATLVQPVGSPLSLECTVEGTSNPNLYWYRQAAGRGLQLLFYSVGIGQISSEVPQNLSASRPQDRQFILSSKKLLLSDSGFYLCAWRIHLGEAFFGQGTRLTVV.